This T cell receptor beta chain stems from a study of blood T cells in healthy people across ages. Next came a second PCR, run for about 6 to 12 cycles, which used a sample-barcoded 5' primer along with a J-beta primer mix. TCRdb recomputed calls from the 5' RACE reads with MiXCR, one row per CDR3 protein. The table shows around 790,000 distinct CDR3 sequences, with more than 40% occurring only once. Ten or more counts support this clonotype. Relative to the germline gene, one junction end is altered; a read error may explain this. This CDR3 is 14 amino acids long. Germline CDR1 SGHTA, CDR2 FQGNSA. V gene TRBV7-2 combines with J gene TRBJ2-5; D may be TRBD1 or TRBD2 (5 bases each). The receptor's source is a man in his sixties in good health. Sequencing was performed on blood. Here the CDR3 reads CASSFNMGREAQYF. The DNA for the CDR3 is TGTGCCAGCAGCTTCAACATGGGACGAGAGGCCCAGTACTTC.